This TCR beta chain comes out of a study of human T cells and chemical hapten exposure. Specified time point: patch test 2, 6 weeks after DPC sensitization. Sample treatment: therapeutic diphenylcyclopropenone sensitization with weekly scalp DPC. Each CDR3 protein gets one entry after TCRdb re-called the RACE reads with MiXCR. Of nearly 55,000 distinct CDR3 sequences in the sample, 8.5% to 10% were seen once. The CDR3 totals 14 residues. V dropped 7 bases and J dropped 2; count of bases not matched to a gene: 9. Germline CDR1 reads SQVTM; CDR2 reads ANQGSEA. This clonotype was observed a few times. This material consisted of whole blood, taken in connection with sensitization to the hapten diphenylcyclopropenone (DPC). V gene TRBV29-1 combines with J gene TRBJ2-7; 9 positions match TRBD1. The TCR comes from a woman aged 45 to 65 with alopecia areata. Some clones in this sample may be carry-over from other donors' samples. CDR3: CSAVRDRVPYEQYF. The CDR3 bases are TGCAGCGCCGTCCGGGACAGGGTTCCCTACGAGCAGTACTTC.